The T cell receptor (beta chain) under discussion was sequenced for a study of cytomegalovirus exposure and HLA in healthy donors. General study points: Researchers reported from a later analysis that most CMV-associated TCR beta chains appeared HLA-restricted.

This clone was recorded a few times. Antigen unknown. The PCR ran on 60 Vbeta and 13 Jbeta primers. Profiled with immunoSEQ multiplex PCR; TCRdb holds only in-frame clones, not every one. The sample lists around 140,000 clones, around 73% occurring once. Deletions cut 0 bases from V and 2 bases from J, with 21 bases between. This CDR3 region has 19 residues. Germline V lookup: CDR1 LGHNA, CDR2 YNFKEQ. This TCR came from a female donor in good health and CMV-seronegative. What was sequenced was PBMCs. The chain links TRBV4-2 to TRBJ2-3; weak D call: TRBD2 (6 bases). CDR3 bases: TGTGCCAGCAGCCAAGAAAGCTCGGGACCGACTAGTTCCACAGATACGCAGTATTTT. Translated: CASSQESSGPTSSTDTQYF.